One T cell receptor beta chain is described in this entry. Its binding antigen is unknown. No much larger clone is present one base from it, and per-base qualities are unavailable. The data derive from a study of cytomegalovirus exposure and HLA in healthy donors (dated by TCRdb to the late 2010s). Study-wide context: An earlier analysis of some 550 of the donors reported 250 to 300 Gb of sequence data and around 110 million unique TCR beta sequences from about 200 million T cells. Roughly 300 gigabases of sequencing data and around 85 million unique TCR sequences made up an early release that covered some 640 HLA-typed donors. Of the 398 genotyped donors, 81% were placed in the genetic ancestry cluster associated with self-reported Caucasian donors. The study aimed to test whether signatures of past pathogen exposure could be identified by cataloging public T cell receptors. The T cell repertoires of under 750 subjects were profiled by immunosequencing and related to cytomegalovirus serostatus. A separate validation cohort of 100 to 150 different subjects was used in addition to the 666-subject first cohort. High-throughput TCR immunosequencing, statistical association of individual TCRs with disease status, and machine learning were combined to predict cytomegalovirus infection status. In a later analysis, previously published TCR beta repertoires from about 640 donors were re-analyzed and high-resolution HLA genotyping was added so that TCR occurrence patterns could be studied. The later analysis used no new phenotypic data to find candidate immune exposures, relying instead on TCR beta sequences and their occurrence across donors. In an earlier analysis of roughly 600 of the donors, high-throughput TCR beta sequencing was used to judge whether each TCR beta V gene segment behaved as functional or pseudogenic. Donor age, sex, ethnicity and CMV serostatus were compiled together with the repertoire data. A later genetic analysis took genome-wide SNP genotypes for about 65% of the roughly 670 donors and used that subset as a discovery cohort. Every repertoire in the discovery cohort had been generated on one and the same sequencing platform. Class I and class II HLA loci were covered by the typing at four-digit resolution. Typing coverage differed by locus: A, B, C, DRB1 and DQB1 were typed in roughly 620-630 donors, DQA1 in 500 to 550, DPA1 in some 600, and DPB1 in around 440. Roughly five DR-DQ haplotypes were treated as single units for association and clustering because of strong linkage in the cohort. On average, about 240,000 unique TCR beta nucleotide sequences were sequenced per donor among 398 genotyped donors of the cohort, with 15% to 20% of those sequences being non-productive.

Receptor amplification or capture employed the immunoSEQ multiplex PCR assay. A mixture of 60 forward primers for TCR Vbeta segments and 13 reverse primers for TCR Jbeta segments was used in the multiplex PCR. The CDR3 region of rearranged TCR beta genes was amplified from genomic DNA by a multiplex PCR assay. Amplified TCR beta libraries were sequenced as 87-base-pair reads on the Illumina HiSeq System. Turning to the authors' computational methods: Across the 500 to 700 repertoires, a later analysis counted 75 million to 90 million unique TCR beta chains, roughly 11 million of which were shared by at least two donors. Raw reads were error-corrected and collapsed into unique sequences with a nearest-neighbor algorithm that merged closely related sequences to remove PCR and sequencing errors. V, D and J gene segments were assigned by aligning CDR3 sequences to IMGT reference sequences. For a sequence to be retained, at least a six-nucleotide match to both a V gene segment and a J gene segment was required. A rearrangement counted as productive if the CDR3 had no stop codons and remained in frame with V and J, and every other rearrangement counted as non-productive. CDR3 was defined according to IMGT convention as the region running from the second conserved V-encoded cysteine to the conserved J-encoded phenylalanine. In an earlier analysis of 500 to 650 of the donors, sequences lacking an unambiguous match to a single V gene segment were excluded. An earlier analysis of 450 to 650 of the donors called V segments functional above 56.7% productive rearrangements and segregating when the between-donor standard deviation exceeded 5%. A statistical classification framework was built to diagnose cytomegalovirus status from the catalog of TCR beta chain sequences. A later analysis assigned V and J genes by comparing TCR nucleotide sequences with IMGT/GENE-DB human TR gene sequences. In a later analysis, CDR3 sequences and most-parsimonious VDJ recombination scenarios were assigned using the TCRdist pipeline. In a later analysis, each TCR beta chain was defined by its CDR3 amino acid sequence together with its V-gene family, and reads without a unique V-gene family were excluded. As a way to deal with suspected cross-contamination and a sequencing artifact, a later analysis dropped nearly 600 nucleotide sequences that were highly shared and had low generation probability. For each public chain, a later analysis derived a clonal expansion index from normalized ranks of inferred template counts within each repertoire. A later analysis computed generation probabilities with a VDJ recombination model fitted to out-of-frame rearrangements, and checked the results against IGoR. Hypergeometric tests were used in a later analysis to score TCR-TCR, TCR-HLA and TCR-CMV co-occurrence, with a repertoire-size bias correction applied to the TCR pairs. To estimate false discovery rates, a later analysis permuted the HLA or CMV assignments 20 times. In a later analysis, co-occurring TCRs were grouped with DBSCAN, and TCRdist sequence similarity was added when clustering was performed within HLA-allele-positive subsets. Repertoires with fewer than 30,000 or more than 120,000 public chains were left out of co-occurrence clustering, as were five repertoires with anomalous nucleotide sharing. This is the immuneACCESS table as TCRdb keeps it, with only in-frame sequences that have V and J called. A part of the clones is gone; compared with another copy, unresolved V genes explain less than half, and the rest is unexplained. V, J and clone size are those of that table, while D and trimming were read from the DNA. The sample table contains roughly 120,000 clones; only one count was recorded for roughly 87% of them. The ten top clones hold roughly 1.5% of the sample.

The cohort was made up of 666 healthy bone marrow donors. At the time of sampling, every cohort member was nominally healthy, though immune exposures that went unrecorded were likely present. The donor tested CMV seronegative, placing the donor among the 352 seronegative members of the cohort. A peripheral blood sample was provided by each donor, and peripheral blood mononuclear cells were used for TCR beta sequencing. The Qiagen DNeasy Blood Extraction Kit was used to extract genomic DNA from the blood cell samples. What the research found in general, with its limitations: CMV serostatus was the only immune exposure information available for the cohort. In vitro tests confirmed that a few of the cytomegalovirus-associated TCR beta chains recognize cytomegalovirus antigens. The classifier was reported to diagnose cytomegalovirus status with high specificity and sensitivity in both the original and validation cohorts. Because counts were too low, about 15 rarely observed V segments, including chromosome 9 orphons, were left out of the earlier analysis of several hundred of the donors. In a later genetic analysis, a missense DCLRE1C variant was associated with V-gene and J-gene trimming of TCR beta chains, and the association was replicated in an independent cohort. The cohort was sequenced for TCR beta chains only, and without alpha or paired-chain data the features that could be detected were limited. The authors suggested that the approach could potentially be generalized to other disease states and immunological phenotypes. A later analysis found that most CMV-associated TCR beta chains appeared HLA-restricted, with HLA associations seemingly driven largely by CMV exposure. A cluster of highly shared sequence variants was judged likely to represent a technical artifact of the sequencing pipeline. Most TCR sequences were observed very rarely across donors, whereas some public TCRs were present in many individuals. In an earlier analysis of some 550 of the donors, most TCR beta V segments were observed in productive rearrangements about 90% or about 30% of the time, broadly matching IMGT annotations. A further reported finding was that TCR beta sequences accurately predicted the HLA-A and HLA-B alleles for most subjects in the first cohort. Because the 87-base-pair reads could not distinguish some IMGT-functional V segments, including TRBV6-2 and TRBV6-3, those segments were excluded. A later analysis found that HLA-associated TCR beta chains were more clonally expanded and had lower generation probabilities than equally common non-associated chains. Roughly uniform sequencing depth across donors was assumed in presence/absence analyses, although this assumption may not hold. According to a later analysis, parvovirus B19, influenza, CMV and Epstein-Barr virus appeared linked to several top co-occurrence clusters. Strong co-occurrence of HLA alleles, especially DR and DQ, made assigning TCR associations to individual alleles difficult. A later analysis associated 17,000 or so TCR beta sequences with specific HLA alleles at a false discovery rate of 0.05. In a later analysis, TCR association rates were found to vary across HLA loci, with the most associated TCRs seen for DRB1 alleles and the fewest for HLA-C alleles. Because some donors lacked HLA typing at each locus, the association tests relied only on the typed subset. Correlated functional status among segregating V segments might reflect linkage disequilibrium, but an unknown experimental factor could not be ruled out. According to a later genetic analysis, donors in an Asian-associated ancestry cluster had fewer N-insertions in productive TCRs than the approximately 610-donor mean. The study gave a list of around 170 TCR beta chains associated with cytomegalovirus.

V gives up 4 bases and J gives up 0 bases, and the segment between their germline ends measures 8 bases. CDR1 and CDR2, looked up from the germline V gene, are SGHRS and YFSETQ. From its cysteine to its phenylalanine, the CDR3 spans 15 amino acids. Of the read, only the CDR3 DNA is kept; its 45 bases are in frame from base 1. This TCR derives from a woman aged 18-29 years in good health and CMV-seronegative. Specimen: PBMCs. Here the chain combines TRBV5-1 and TRBJ2-6; the D gene remains uncertain. The CDR3 in this case is CASSPPSSGANVLTF. The DNA sequence is TGCGCCAGCAGCCCTCCTAGCTCTGGGGCCAACGTCCTGACTTTC.